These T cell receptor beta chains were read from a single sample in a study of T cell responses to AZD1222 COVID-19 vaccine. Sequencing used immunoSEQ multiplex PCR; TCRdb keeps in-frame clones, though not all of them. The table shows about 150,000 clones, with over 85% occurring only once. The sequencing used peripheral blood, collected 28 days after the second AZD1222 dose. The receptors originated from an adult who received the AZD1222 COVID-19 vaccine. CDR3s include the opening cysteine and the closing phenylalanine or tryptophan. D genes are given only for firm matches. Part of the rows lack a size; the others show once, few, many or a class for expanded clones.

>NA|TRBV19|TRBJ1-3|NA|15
TGTGCCAGTACCGACCGTGGGGGCGCTGGAAACACCATATATTTT
CASTDRGGAGNTIYF
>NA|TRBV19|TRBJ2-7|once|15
TGTGCCAGTAGTATAGAAGGGCAGGGTTTGGCCGAGCAGTACTTC
CASSIEGQGLAEQYF
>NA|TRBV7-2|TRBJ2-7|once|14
TGTGCCAGCGAGTATGAGGGCAGCCGCTACGAGCAGTACTTC
CASEYEGSRYEQYF
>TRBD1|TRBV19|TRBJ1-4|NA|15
TGTGCCAGTGCGGCTTTGGGGACAGCTAATGAAAAACTGTTTTTT
CASAALGTANEKLFF
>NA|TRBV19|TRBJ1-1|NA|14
TGTGCCAGTACCCCCGGGGGGGGATACACTGAAGCTTTCTTT
CASTPGGGYTEAFF
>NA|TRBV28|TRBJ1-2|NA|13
TGTGCCAGCAGTTCACCGTTAGGGTCTGGCTACACCTTC
CASSSPLGSGYTF
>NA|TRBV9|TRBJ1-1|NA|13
TGTGCCAGCAGCGTCGACAGTCTCACTGAAGCTTTCTTT
CASSVDSLTEAFF
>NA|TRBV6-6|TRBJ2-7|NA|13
TGTGCCAGCTGCCTGGTAGGGGATCACGAGCAGTACTTC
CASCLVGDHEQYF
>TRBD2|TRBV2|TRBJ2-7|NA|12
TGTGCCAGCAACGCGCGGGGGACTGAGCAGTACTTC
CASNARGTEQYF
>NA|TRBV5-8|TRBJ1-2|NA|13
TGTGCCAGCAAATCCTACAGGGACTATGGCTACACCTTC
CASKSYRDYGYTF
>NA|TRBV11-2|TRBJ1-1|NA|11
TGTGCCAGCAGAAAAGGGAGAGCAGCTTTCTTT
CASRKGRAAFF
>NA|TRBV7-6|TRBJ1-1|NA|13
TGTGCCAGCAGCTTCCGCAGGAACACTGAAGCTTTCTTT
CASSFRRNTEAFF
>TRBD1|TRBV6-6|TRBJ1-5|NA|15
TGTGCCAGCAGTTACTCGGACAGGGTAGATCAGCCCCAGCATTTT
CASSYSDRVDQPQHF
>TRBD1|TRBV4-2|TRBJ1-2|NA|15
TGTGCCAGCAGCCAAGATCACGGACAGGGCTATGGCTACACCTTC
CASSQDHGQGYGYTF
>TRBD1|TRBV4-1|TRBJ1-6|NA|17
TGCGCCAGCAGCAAGCCGGGACAGGGAAGGAGGAATTCACCCCTCCACTTT
CASSKPGQGRRNSPLHF
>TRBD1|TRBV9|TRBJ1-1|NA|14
TGTGCCAGCAGCCCCCCGACAGGGGGGGACGAAGCTTTCTTT
CASSPPTGGDEAFF
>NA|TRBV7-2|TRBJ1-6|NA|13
TGTGCCAGCAGCGGGGACGTGAGCTCACCCCTCCACTTT
CASSGDVSSPLHF